Listed below are T cell receptor beta chains from one sample, sequenced in a study of Graves' ophthalmopathy and Graves' hyperthyroidism. TCRdb itself ran the multiplex PCR reads through MiXCR, one entry per CDR3 protein. This sample has around 520,000 distinct CDR3 sequences, with approximately 37% found just once. The sequencing sample was made of peripheral blood or thyroid tissue (not recorded which). Every receptor here comes from an adult man with Graves' hyperthyroidism. The conserved cysteine and the conserved F or W are not part of the CDR3 here. Some rows mark clone size as missing; the rest say once, few, many or name a class of expanded clone.

size	J	V	CDR3
many	TRBJ1-5	TRBV12-3/TRBV12-4	ASSATGVQQPQH
.	TRBJ1-1	TRBV5-1	ASSYSGGGNTEAF
.	TRBJ2-3	TRBV6-9	ASSEATATDTQY
.	TRBJ1-1	TRBV29-1	SRSTSTEAF
.	TRBJ2-7	TRBV5-1	ASSPLRDRVHEQY
many	TRBJ1-1	TRBV9	ASSEPGGMNTEAF
.	TRBJ2-7	TRBV19	ASSIGDNYEQY
.	TRBJ2-2	TRBV19	ASRSGGGVNTRELF
few	TRBJ2-2	TRBV12-3/TRBV12-4	ASSPRQGSTGELF
many	TRBJ1-2	TRBV13	ASSLRSGGPYGYT
few	TRBJ1-2	TRBV9	ASSSGGGAVNGYT
many	TRBJ2-5	TRBV12-3/TRBV12-4	ASRRDRAIETQY
.	TRBJ1-1	TRBV2	ASRDRGAF
many	TRBJ2-7	TRBV20-1	SASLRGYEQY
many	TRBJ1-2	TRBV7-9	ASSLGTGTNYGYT
.	TRBJ2-7	TRBV5-1	ASSFGASGPEQY